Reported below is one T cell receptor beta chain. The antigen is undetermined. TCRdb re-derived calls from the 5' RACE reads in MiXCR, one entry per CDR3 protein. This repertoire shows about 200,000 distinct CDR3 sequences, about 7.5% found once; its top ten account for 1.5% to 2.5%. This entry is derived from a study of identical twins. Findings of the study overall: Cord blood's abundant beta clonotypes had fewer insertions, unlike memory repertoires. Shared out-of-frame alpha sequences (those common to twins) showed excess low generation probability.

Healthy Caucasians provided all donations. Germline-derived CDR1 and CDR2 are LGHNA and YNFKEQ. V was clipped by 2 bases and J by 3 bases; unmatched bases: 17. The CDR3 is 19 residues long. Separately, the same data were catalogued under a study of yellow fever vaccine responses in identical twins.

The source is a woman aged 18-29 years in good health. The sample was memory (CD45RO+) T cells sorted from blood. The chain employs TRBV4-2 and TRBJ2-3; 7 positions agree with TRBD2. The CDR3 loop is CASSQQPGARAGETDTQYF. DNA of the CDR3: TGTGCCAGCAGCCAACAGCCTGGGGCTAGGGCGGGAGAAACAGATACGCAGTATTTT.